This T cell receptor beta chain was profiled in a study of blood T cell repertoires in COVID-19 (dated by TCRdb to the early 2020s). In terms of the full investigation: Collaborator samples came from the United States, Italy and Spain and covered acute and convalescent phases of COVID-19. The material from the prospective study consisted of cDNA or gDNA derived from T cells, B-cell-depleted T cells, or PBMCs. The dataset comprised deeply sampled blood TCRbeta repertoires from subjects exposed to, actively infected with, or recovered from COVID-19. A freely available public database, intended as a resource for researchers studying the immune response to SARS-CoV-2, is where the repertoires were released. Samples came from the ongoing ImmuneRACE study (first 160 participants) plus 1,254 subjects from 6 global collaborators. Sample metadata almost always included a de-identified subject ID, COVID-19 status, age in years and sex. Where HLA class I and class II types were available, the types were taken from metadata supplied by the sample provider, not from assay-based typing. Broad study findings and their caveats: The quantity of clinical and demographic metadata differed by source and by participant and was supplied without curation.

The immunoSEQ Assay, a bias-controlled multiplex PCR, was used to amplify TCRbeta CDR3 regions from genomic DNA. Per the original workflow: Within the assay, amplification of reference gene primers was used to estimate how many nucleated cells each sample contained. Sequence reads were collapsed and filtered to measure the absolute abundance of every unique TCRbeta CDR3 rearrangement. For each sample, productive Simpson clonality was calculated as the square root of Simpson's diversity index across productive rearrangements. Imported from immuneACCESS, the table was reduced by TCRdb to in-frame sequences with V and J called. These copies leave out some clones; in studies compared against another copy, an unresolved V gene accounts for under half, and the cause of the remainder is not known. The DNA was the basis for D and trimming; V, J and clone size are from that table. The sample table shows some 300,000 clones, and 70% to 90% are seen once. Clones ranked in the top ten supply about 1% of the sample.

Points on this clone: Its antigen target is currently unknown. No base quality values were provided; no much bigger clone lies one nucleotide off.

Participants in the prospective study were enrolled through a virtual design, were aged roughly 18 to 95 years, and lived in 24 United States geographic areas. To assign participants to cohorts, the prospective study relied on clinical history that participants themselves reported in a screening survey and a study questionnaire. Recovered participants in ImmuneRACE Cohort 3 were defined as having two consecutive negative NP/OP PCR tests, clearance from a healthcare professional, or resolution of symptoms. Each participant in the prospective study had whole blood, serum and a nasopharyngeal or oropharyngeal swab collected by mobile phlebotomists. Participants in the prospective study had the option to provide additional blood draws and questionnaires over an approximately 2-month period. Prospective study blood samples were shipped either frozen or at room temperature before DNA extraction. The source of this sequence is a woman aged 25 to 45 who had recovered from COVID-19. Sequenced material: PBMCs or T cells enriched from blood (not recorded which).

The base sequence is TGCGCCAGCAGCCAAGATCAGGTTTCAGGGGGCATACCGGGCTATGGCTACACCTTC. Its protein product is CASSQDQVSGGIPGYGYTF. Here the chain combines TRBV4-3 and TRBJ1-2; the central 8 bases match TRBD1. V loses 0 bases at its end and J loses 4 bases; junction bases beyond the gene matches: 16. CDR3 length: 19 amino acids, cysteine to phenylalanine. This entry keeps only the CDR3 DNA: 57 bases, framed from base 1. CDR1 LGHNA and CDR2 YSLEER were looked up in the germline V gene.